This T cell receptor beta chain emerged from a study of blood T cells in healthy people across ages. Whole-study findings and limits: Older age went with lower TCR beta diversity per million T cells, in a roughly linear way.

With a J-beta primer mix and a sample-barcoded 5' primer, a second PCR ran about 6 to 11 cycles. Each CDR3 protein gets one entry after TCRdb re-called the 5' RACE reads with MiXCR. This table has about 830,000 distinct CDR3 sequences, roughly 60% appearing once. This clonotype was counted a single time. What it binds is unknown. With each sample, at least 5 micrograms of total RNA were extracted. The CDR3 has 15 amino acids. CDR1 and CDR2 from the germline V gene are LGHNA and YSLEER. Trimming took off 0 bases at V and 1 base at J, with 10 bases between the two ends. The sequenced material came from blood. The chain has TRBV4-3 and TRBJ2-7; D remains ambiguous. This TCR came from a man between 25 and 39 years old in good health. The DNA of the CDR3 is TGCGCCAGCAGCCAAGATGACATAATTTCCTACGAGCAGTACTTC. This gives the protein CASSQDDIISYEQYF.